These T cell receptor beta chains were read from a single sample in a study of blood T cell repertoires in COVID-19. The protocol was immunoSEQ multiplex PCR, while the TCRdb copy is restricted to in-frame clones and leaves out a portion. The table shows hundreds of thousands of clones, with around 88% occurring only once. Source material: peripheral blood. The receptors shown here come from a woman in her twenties or thirties who had recovered from COVID-19. Each CDR3 is given with its conserved first and last residue.

TRBV21-1	TRBJ2-7	CASSKALRLISYEQYF
TRBV19	TRBJ2-2	CASTRGTGELFF
TRBV6-4	TRBJ1-5	CASNFRGLNQPQHF
TRBV27	TRBJ2-7	CASRASEPYEQYF
TRBV2	TRBJ2-6	CASRIAGGTGANVLTF
TRBV2	TRBJ2-5	CASSPSGEETQYF
TRBV6-5	TRBJ1-1	CASSYGDRLNTEAFF
TRBV27	TRBJ1-4	CASSRQGSEKLFF
TRBV28	TRBJ1-2	CASSSWTGDYGYTF
TRBV2	TRBJ1-3	CASSVGRYGNTIYF
TRBV21-1	TRBJ1-6	CASSKVASPLHF
TRBV19	TRBJ1-1	CASKGAHTLNTEAFF
TRBV7-2	TRBJ2-7	CASSLEQTNTGGFEQYF
TRBV7-9	TRBJ1-1	CASSPRQGGNTEAFF
TRBV6-5	TRBJ1-2	CASSTRTGGYGYTF
TRBV19	TRBJ2-1	CASSILFGSEQFF
TRBV2	TRBJ1-4	CASGTGLKLFF
TRBV10-3	TRBJ1-4	CAISEFGDQTFF
TRBV19	TRBJ2-1	CASQAGRGDLEEQFF
TRBV28	TRBJ2-7	CASSPRDAGSYEQYF
TRBV19	TRBJ1-2	CASSISGNYGYTF
TRBV19	TRBJ1-1	CASSIQGRGFDVTEAFF
TRBV11-2	TRBJ1-2	CASSPRTGILGYTF
TRBV19	TRBJ1-5	CASTPGNPKTFNQPQHF
TRBV5-1	TRBJ2-3	CASSRTSGYSTDTQYF
TRBV5-1	TRBJ1-1	CASSLGMGNTEAFF
TRBV19	TRBJ2-5	CASTPRQGLIETQYF
TRBV2	TRBJ1-2	CASSDRDYGYTF
TRBV6-2/TRBV6-3	TRBJ1-2	CASTPTPTREDYTF
TRBV10-1	TRBJ2-7	CASSESSWGGEQYF
TRBV19	TRBJ1-1	CASSIQVNTEAFF
TRBV27	TRBJ2-2	CASSFRTGGFTGELFF
TRBV27	TRBJ2-1	CASSLGQGYNEQFF
TRBV5-4	TRBJ2-6	CASSPRGTSSGANVLTF
TRBV7-8	TRBJ2-7	CASSLAGAVQNEQYF
TRBV7-2	TRBJ2-2	CASSLTENTGELFF
TRBV11-2	TRBJ1-6	CASSLKEGSPLHF
TRBV3-1/TRBV3-2	TRBJ1-1	CASSPLDRGSEAFF
TRBV6-2/TRBV6-3	TRBJ2-3	CASSYGTGDPDTQYF
TRBV3-1/TRBV3-2	TRBJ1-1	CAVQGRNTEAFF
TRBV13	TRBJ2-3	CASSPRTSGGDTQYF
TRBV27	TRBJ2-7	CASSSWDSSSYEQYF
TRBV7-2	TRBJ2-3	CASSLGLAAITDTQYF
TRBV6-5	TRBJ1-2	CASSSVGTGYGYTF
TRBV5-8	TRBJ2-1	CASSLSTYNEQFF
TRBV29-1	TRBJ2-5	CSVAPSLGLRGETQYF
TRBV11-2	TRBJ2-3	CASSLAQLAGVIHTQYF
TRBV6-5	TRBJ2-7	CASTSRGTGPHEQYF
TRBV6-5	TRBJ1-2	CASTVNGGQDGYTF
TRBV2	TRBJ1-1	CASSVTSKGEAFF